This record looks at one T cell receptor (beta chain) sequence and its context. Its antigen has not been determined. Base-call qualities are not available, and no considerably larger clone is one nucleotide away. This sample was included in a study of T cells in Graves' hyperthyroidism and ophthalmopathy (dated by TCRdb to between 2018 and 2020). Background on the whole study: Peripheral blood samples were taken at initial diagnosis, before any treatment was given. A discovery cohort of fewer than 110 patients, 43 with Graves' ophthalmopathy and approximately 57 with stable Graves' hyperthyroidism, was used to find distinguishing TCR V-J signatures. Prospective prediction of ophthalmopathy was tested in an independent validation cohort consisting of some 20 hyperthyroidism patients and approximately 16 patients who later progressed to ophthalmopathy. The 100 discovery patients were randomly divided into training and test sets at a 7:3 ratio. In about six Graves' hyperthyroidism patients, the study also compared T-cell repertoires from thyroid tissue with T-cell repertoires from blood. Following sampling, methimazole starting at 30 mg daily was given to hyperthyroidism patients, and high-dose intravenous methylprednisolone was given to ophthalmopathy patients. The paper reports TCR Vbeta CDR3 sequencing of roughly 140 peripheral blood samples: over 40 ophthalmopathy, fewer than 80 hyperthyroidism and around 17 progressor patients. The research as a whole found: A 13 V-J signature model separated ophthalmopathy from stable hyperthyroidism, with around 91% sensitivity and 81.08% specificity in cross-validation and 80%/75% in testing. In validation, the model predicted progression to ophthalmopathy with approximately 69% sensitivity and less than 80% specificity, a median of around six months before onset. No statistical method was used to set the sample size in advance, and investigators knew the group allocation. Blood samples also contained most of the expanded thyroid clonotypes (frequency above 0.001), which suggests that blood repertoires may reflect thyroid immune responses.

For this chain, trimming is 3 bases at the V end and 12 bases at the J end, and the number of junction bases without a gene match is 10. From its cysteine to its phenylalanine, the CDR3 spans 15 amino acids. Of all the DNA, just the CDR3 is kept, 45 bases in frame from base 1. Via the germline V gene (reference sequence), CDR1 is DFQATT and CDR2 SNEGSKA. Amplification of TCR beta CDR3 regions was carried out from RNA transcripts. For the first round of RT-PCR on the TCR CDR3, the HTBI primer set was used together with the Qiagen OneStep RT-PCR kit. Libraries were constructed in a second round of multiplex PCR, after which size selection and purification were performed. The libraries were sequenced on an Illumina HiSeq2000 using paired-end 100 bp reads. As for the authors' bioinformatics: SOAPnuke was used to process the raw data, removing reads that contained adapters or uncalled bases, had a mean Phred below 15, or lacked an exact match to the constant primer or identifier. COPE v1.2.5 was used to merge the high-quality paired reads, and each unique nucleotide sequence was defined as a clonotype. MiTCR v1.1 was used to align the clonotypes against IMGT TRBV, TRBD and TRBJ reference segments. Analysis was restricted to V-J combinations with a frequency above 0.0001, which covered roughly 99% of repertoires. The TCS score was defined as the ratio of F50 (clonal expansion) to E x V (chaos), calculated using BLOSUM62-based TCRdist between CDR3 peptides within each V-J. Welch's t-statistics and random forest reduced just over 500 V-J features to roughly 13, which were used in a naive Bayes classifier (R e1071). TCRdb ran its own pipeline on the public reads, namely fastp trimming at Q25 and MiXCR clone calling, and kept in-frame beta chains. Rows are unified per CDR3 protein, each entry keeping the most common DNA and genes. It is TCRdb's table, rather than the study itself, that gives the V and J calls and clone size. This sample gives roughly 380,000 distinct CDR3 sequences in total; around 15% of them show up just once. The top ten clones comprise approximately 5.3% of the sample.

Stable Graves' hyperthyroidism was defined as no progression to ophthalmopathy during 18 months of follow-up. Hyperthyroidism patients were aged 18 to 65 years and newly diagnosed, with disease duration of less than 2 months. Exclusion was applied to patients with uncontrolled infections, other autoimmune diseases, pregnancy or lactation. Clinical symptoms, serum thyroxine and TRAb, thyroid ultrasound, and orbital computed tomography formed the basis for the diagnoses. PBMCs were separated from approximately 9.9 ml of fresh peripheral blood using Ficoll-Paque density gradient centrifugation. Total RNA was extracted with Trizol reagent, and quality was checked on an Agilent 2100 Bioanalyzer.

The receptor was isolated from a woman aged 18-35 years with Graves' hyperthyroidism. Here the chain combines TRBV20-1 and TRBJ2-1, and 14 junctional nucleotides match TRBD2. The sample consisted of blood. The CDR3 reads as follows: CSARWPGLAGALQFF. The DNA sequence is as follows: TGCAGTGCTAGGTGGCCGGGACTAGCGGGAGCTTTGCAGTTCTTC.